A selection of T cell receptor beta chains follows, all from one sample in a study of T cell repertoires in cytomegalovirus infection. Using its own MiXCR run on the reads, TCRdb lists one record per CDR3 protein. The sample includes hundreds of thousands of distinct CDR3 sequences, about 24% of them seen just once. The sample was CD8+ T cells from PBMCs. The source is a human donor in good health (CMV status not recorded). Some clones in this sample may be carry-over from other donors' samples. Both conserved end residues are part of each CDR3.

v_call cdr3_aa
TRBV13 CATGEGNSPLHF
TRBV6-2/TRBV6-3 CASSPLENTEAFF
TRBV28 CASSPTGTGYGPLHF
TRBV12-3/TRBV12-4 CASSLLDRTTGANVLTF
TRBV4-1 CASSQDEGSRETQYF
TRBV7-6 CASSLGSGRNYGYTF
TRBV7-3 CASSLDAKEAFF
TRBV7-9 CASSSEVLSNQPQHF
TRBV7-6 CASSLAGFSSYNEQFF
TRBV5-6 CASSSRVSGELFF
TRBV12-3/TRBV12-4 CASSFFSGGGTEAFF
TRBV2 CASIGQDTEAFF
TRBV2 CASSEWRDRSNTEAFF
TRBV7-9 CASSLVDREGEKLFF
TRBV4-3 CASSQEFDDSPYEQYF
TRBV10-3 CAITGDRAVTDTQYF
TRBV12-5 CASGLVLSGRGGNHYGYTF
TRBV5-4 CASSLRDRGPYEQYF
TRBV7-9 CASSLEGRGLTEAFF
TRBV11-3 CASSAGTGKETQYF
TRBV5-6 CASSQMSTAGWETQYF
TRBV7-3 CASSLTRQYLNTGELFF
TRBV7-2 CASSLERTGNTEAFF
TRBV6-6 CASSYPLDTLENTEAFF
TRBV27 CASRVLAGGDNEQFF
TRBV6-5 CASSSYLSGGLYNEQFF
TRBV28 CASSLQGRNEQFF
TRBV7-2 CASSSQTGTFFVNEQFF
TRBV2 CASSPGLADVTDTQYF
TRBV7-6 CASSLAPKGVNTEAFF
TRBV27 CASTPALGWEQFF
TRBV6-6 CASSYSRELVQNEQFF
TRBV19 CASSIGGTGELFF
TRBV6-2/TRBV6-3 CASSSGGSFNEQFF
TRBV7-6 CASSSTSGGNTGELFF
TRBV5-4 CASSLRTGGVGDEQFF
TRBV29-1 CSVDFRGAGNEQFF
TRBV7-6 CASSLAQLAGGPNYYEQYF
TRBV6-6 CASSYTSSYNEQFF
TRBV2 CASVTGSSYEQYF
TRBV4-1 CASSQQLRTTNEKLFF
TRBV6-1 CASRSPGHPNTEAFF
TRBV12-5 CASGKLQGGDNEQFF
TRBV10-3 CAISETNGGETQYF
TRBV28 CASSLGRVNEQFF
TRBV6-2/TRBV6-3 CASSYFSGDGTEAFF
TRBV7-9 CASSPEDREGQYF
TRBV2 CASSETEETQYF
TRBV13 CASSLKVVSHNEQFF
TRBV7-2 CASRERGTIADTQYF
TRBV20-1 CSARPVKVYEQYF
TRBV7-8 CASSLAGRYTEAFF
TRBV6-2/TRBV6-3 CASSYSRFLDLRNSPLHF
TRBV27 CASSLLAKDTQYF
TRBV6-1 CASMVYNEQFF
TRBV7-9 CASSSQGRSGANVLTF
TRBV28 CASRHRVTSYNEQFF
TRBV12-3/TRBV12-4 CASSLGARGVNEQYF
TRBV19 CASGFRHQYNEQFF
TRBV19 CASAGNEQFF